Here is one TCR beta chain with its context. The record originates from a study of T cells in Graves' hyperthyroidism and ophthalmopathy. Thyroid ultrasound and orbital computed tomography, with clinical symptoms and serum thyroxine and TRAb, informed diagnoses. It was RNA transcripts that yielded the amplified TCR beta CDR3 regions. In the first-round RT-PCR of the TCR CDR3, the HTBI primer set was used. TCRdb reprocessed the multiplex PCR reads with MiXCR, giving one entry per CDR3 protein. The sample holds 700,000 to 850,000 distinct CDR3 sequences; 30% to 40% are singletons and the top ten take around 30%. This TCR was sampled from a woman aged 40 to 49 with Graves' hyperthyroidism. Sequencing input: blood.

The CDR3 nucleotides read TGCAGTGCGAGAACTGGGGAGCTGTTTTTT. It codes for CSARTGELFF. The J gene is TRBJ2-2, the V gene TRBV20-1, with no clear D. This CDR3 has 10 amino acids. Per germline, CDR1 DFQATT and CDR2 SNEGSKA (reference sequence). Trimming pared 6 bases from V and 8 bases from J, leaving 7 bases between.